This T cell receptor beta chain came from a study of vaccination effects on CD4 cells after COVID-19. Whole-study context: A couple of convalescent patients provided samples 16 days and one week prevaccination. Study observations and caveats: Clones induced by infection and by vaccine showed marked clonal contraction late after vaccination. The study enrolled few convalescent patients and sampled no early post-infection timepoints.

Concerning this clone: Its antigen is unknown.

With 5 bases removed from V and 0 bases from J, the gap between germline ends came to 13 bases. The germline V gene encodes CDR1 SGHNT and CDR2 YENEEA. The CDR3 is 15 residues long. Under the ViraFEST assay, PBMC were stimulated with viral peptide pools so that antigen-specific CD4+ T cells expanded. Sequencing was performed afterwards. The culture ran for 10 days, and then CD4+ T cells were isolated. Documented for the person is a PCR-confirmed SARS-CoV-2 infection occurring between March and December 2020. Half of the medium was exchanged for IL-2 medium on both days 3 and 7. TCRdb's copy holds only in-frame clones and misses some; the assay was immunoSEQ multiplex PCR. The sample includes about 26,000 clones, approximately 80% of them seen just once.

This sequence joins TRBV11-3 and TRBJ2-5; D might be TRBD1 (6 bases). This clonotype was sampled from a human donor who had a prior SARS-CoV-2 infection. Sequenced here: CD4+ T cells from PBMCs cultured with HCoV-NL63 spike peptides, sampled before COVID-19 vaccination. The CDR3: CASSPFRDNQETQYF. CDR3 DNA sequence: TGTGCCAGCAGCCCTTTTAGGGACAACCAAGAGACCCAGTACTTC.